Listed below are T cell receptor beta chains from one sample, sequenced in a study of identical twins. TCRdb reanalysed the 5' RACE reads using MiXCR and keeps one entry per CDR3 protein. The table lists about 470,000 distinct CDR3 sequences, approximately 25% of them singletons. The same data also contributed to another study, on T cells expressing NK-cell markers.

The sample taken for sequencing was CD4+ T cells sorted from blood. Every receptor here comes from a young woman in good health. Each CDR3 is given with its conserved first and last residue. D genes are given only for firm matches.

d_call	cdr3_length	v_call	cdr3_aa
.	16	TRBV9	CASSPKDRLAKNIQYF
TRBD2	17	TRBV10-1	CASSDFLGAGESGTQYF
TRBD2	15	TRBV12-3/TRBV12-4	CASSFPSGYTDTQYF
TRBD2	16	TRBV11-2	CASSLGLAGLTNTQYF
.	15	TRBV7-9	CASRPDRGVNEKLFF
.	15	TRBV7-6	CASSLRGASYYEQYF
TRBD2	18	TRBV11-1	CASSFIRRLRLAEETQYF
.	14	TRBV2	CASSDRLGDNEQFF
.	13	TRBV6-2/TRBV6-3	CASSLDSLGTQYF
.	14	TRBV20-1	CSAGGQTIGETQYF
.	13	TRBV10-3	CAISRLVRIGYTF
.	11	TRBV30	CAWSVNQGYTF
TRBD1	13	TRBV6-2/TRBV6-3	CASSYGTGTEAFF
.	16	TRBV9	CASSLTSVSSYNEQFF
TRBD2	14	TRBV20-1	CSASRLATLDTQYF
TRBD2	14	TRBV5-4	CASSSASGGDEQYF
.	13	TRBV4-1	CASREEGEETQYF
TRBD1	14	TRBV5-5	CASSQDRSSYEQYF
.	13	TRBV5-1	CASMAGMNTEAFF
TRBD2	15	TRBV10-2	CASKLQAGDYNEQFF
.	14	TRBV2	CASGGRDSSDTQYF
.	13	TRBV19	CASSIGPLETQYF
.	17	TRBV5-5	CASSFLPAVSGANVLTF